The T cell receptor (beta chain) under discussion was sequenced for a study of spatial heterogeneity in lung cancer. The overall study: The study consistently detected more beta-chain than alpha-chain sequences. More than 8.5 raw reads, on average, carried each unique TCR and UMI combination. Broader study findings: Tumors with more nonsynonymous mutations had more expanded intratumoral alpha and beta TCRs.

This clonotype showed up many times. Its cognate antigen is unknown. Time point given: sample taken at primary tumor resection. Frozen PBMC, nontumor lung or tumor provided whole RNA, which was sequenced unsorted. Germline assignment: CDR1 DFQATT and CDR2 SNEGSKA (reference sequence). V dropped 3 bases and J dropped 0 bases, with 9 bases sitting between them. This CDR3 has 14 residues. Single TCR cDNA molecules each had their own unique molecular identifier. Via MiXCR, TCRdb re-called the 5' RACE reads, giving one row per CDR3 protein. There are under 20,000 distinct CDR3 sequences in the sample; around 6% occur only once, and 10% lies in the top ten.

The chain has TRBV20-1 and TRBJ1-5; D might be TRBD1 (6 bases). The sequence derives from a female donor with early-stage non-small cell lung cancer. The source material was lung tumor tissue, sampled at surgery. For the CDR3, the DNA is TGCAGTGCTAGGAGAGGGGGTAGCAATCAGCCCCAGCATTTT. Its protein is CSARRGGSNQPQHF.